These T cell receptor beta chains were read from a single sample in a study of blood T cell repertoires in COVID-19. Clones were read by immunoSEQ multiplex PCR, and TCRdb kept only the in-frame ones, dropping some. The sample lists around 130,000 clones; around four fifths were seen once. The sequenced material came from PBMCs or T cells enriched from blood (not recorded which). These receptors came from a man aged 35 to 55 with acute COVID-19. The CDR3 runs from the conserved cysteine through the conserved F or W. The D gene is left open where the match is weak. Rows may omit the clone size; those that give it use once, few, many or a size class.

v_gene: TRBV6-2/TRBV6-3; j_gene: TRBJ2-3; len: 16; d_gene: TRBD2; abundance: -; CDR3aa: CASSDSGSGGTDTQYF; CDR3nt: TGTGCCAGCAGTGATAGCGGGAGTGGGGGCACAGATACGCAGTATTTT
v_gene: TRBV6-5; j_gene: TRBJ1-5; len: 13; d_gene: -; abundance: -; CDR3aa: CASNTGYYQPQHF; CDR3nt: TGTGCCAGCAACACAGGATACTATCAGCCCCAGCATTTT
v_gene: TRBV7-9; j_gene: TRBJ1-2; len: 11; d_gene: TRBD1; abundance: -; CDR3aa: CASSSGQGGTF; CDR3nt: TGTGCCAGCAGCTCCGGACAGGGGGGCACCTTC
v_gene: TRBV27; j_gene: TRBJ2-7; len: 11; d_gene: -; abundance: -; CDR3aa: CASSFGETRYF; CDR3nt: TGTGCCAGCAGTTTCGGGGAAACGCGGTACTTC
v_gene: TRBV7-9; j_gene: TRBJ2-3; len: 16; d_gene: -; abundance: -; CDR3aa: CASSRDRRLSGDTQYF; CDR3nt: TGTGCCAGCAGCCGTGACAGACGATTAAGTGGAGATACGCAGTATTTT
v_gene: TRBV7-9; j_gene: TRBJ1-6; len: 16; d_gene: -; abundance: -; CDR3aa: CASRSSAGASNSPLHF; CDR3nt: TGTGCCAGCAGGTCAAGCGCGGGGGCAAGCAATTCACCCCTCCACTTT
v_gene: TRBV5-5; j_gene: TRBJ1-2; len: 15; d_gene: -; abundance: -; CDR3aa: CASSIGGADPYGYTF; CDR3nt: TGTGCCAGCAGCATCGGGGGGGCTGACCCCTATGGCTACACCTTC
v_gene: TRBV2; j_gene: TRBJ1-5; len: 15; d_gene: -; abundance: -; CDR3aa: CASSADRNSNQPQHF; CDR3nt: TGTGCCAGCAGCGCCGACAGGAATAGCAATCAGCCCCAGCATTTT
v_gene: TRBV19; j_gene: TRBJ1-1; len: 13; d_gene: -; abundance: -; CDR3aa: CASGGVRNTEAFF; CDR3nt: TGTGCCAGCGGAGGGGTTAGGAACACTGAAGCTTTCTTT
v_gene: TRBV9; j_gene: TRBJ2-5; len: 15; d_gene: TRBD2; abundance: -; CDR3aa: CASSVGGRGQETQYF; CDR3nt: TGTGCCAGCAGCGTAGGGGGGAGGGGCCAGGAGACCCAGTACTTC
v_gene: TRBV18; j_gene: TRBJ2-3; len: 17; d_gene: TRBD2; abundance: once; CDR3aa: CASSRPGLAGVGDTQYF; CDR3nt: TGTGCCAGCTCACGACCGGGACTAGCGGGAGTTGGAGATACGCAGTATTTT
v_gene: TRBV5-6; j_gene: TRBJ1-3; len: 14; d_gene: -; abundance: -; CDR3aa: CASSLGVSGNTIYF; CDR3nt: TGTGCCAGCAGTTTGGGCGTTTCTGGAAACACCATATATTTT
v_gene: TRBV19; j_gene: TRBJ2-1; len: 14; d_gene: TRBD2; abundance: -; CDR3aa: CASSIGRGGAEQFF; CDR3nt: TGTGCCAGTAGTATTGGGCGGGGGGGTGCTGAGCAGTTCTTC
v_gene: TRBV3-1/TRBV3-2; j_gene: TRBJ2-2; len: 13; d_gene: TRBD1; abundance: once; CDR3aa: CASNAGGTGELFF; CDR3nt: TGTGCCAGCAACGCAGGGGGAACCGGGGAGCTGTTTTTT
v_gene: TRBV27; j_gene: TRBJ1-1; len: 15; d_gene: TRBD1; abundance: once; CDR3aa: CATTRGGAGNTEAFF; CDR3nt: TGTGCCACCACCCGAGGGGGCGCTGGGAACACTGAAGCTTTCTTT
v_gene: TRBV7-3; j_gene: TRBJ2-2; len: 15; d_gene: TRBD2; abundance: -; CDR3aa: CASSRTSGGTGELFF; CDR3nt: TGTGCCAGCAGCCGGACTAGCGGGGGAACCGGGGAGCTGTTTTTT
v_gene: TRBV6-5; j_gene: TRBJ2-7; len: 16; d_gene: TRBD2; abundance: once; CDR3aa: CASSSRWSGASYEQYF; CDR3nt: TGTGCCAGCAGTTCCCGGTGGAGCGGGGCCTCCTACGAGCAGTACTTC
v_gene: TRBV19; j_gene: TRBJ1-5; len: 16; d_gene: -; abundance: once; CDR3aa: CASSIGQGTINQPQHF; CDR3nt: TGTGCCAGTAGTATTGGGCAGGGCACAATAAATCAGCCCCAGCATTTT
v_gene: TRBV19; j_gene: TRBJ2-7; len: 16; d_gene: TRBD2; abundance: -; CDR3aa: CASSFLAGAYPNEQYF; CDR3nt: TGTGCCAGTAGTTTCCTAGCGGGGGCGTATCCCAACGAGCAGTACTTC
v_gene: TRBV24-1; j_gene: TRBJ2-1; len: 16; d_gene: TRBD2; abundance: -; CDR3aa: CATGVSSGRAYNEQFF; CDR3nt: TGTGCCACCGGGGTTTCAAGCGGGAGGGCCTACAATGAGCAGTTCTTC
v_gene: TRBV2; j_gene: TRBJ1-5; len: 13; d_gene: -; abundance: -; CDR3aa: CASKRDSNQPQHF; CDR3nt: TGTGCCAGCAAGAGAGATAGCAATCAGCCCCAGCATTTT
v_gene: TRBV18; j_gene: TRBJ2-7; len: 14; d_gene: TRBD1; abundance: -; CDR3aa: CASSLGTGGSEQYF; CDR3nt: TGTGCCAGCTCACTAGGGACAGGTGGCTCCGAGCAGTACTTC
v_gene: TRBV19; j_gene: TRBJ1-1; len: 14; d_gene: -; abundance: -; CDR3aa: CASGEGRSNTEAFF; CDR3nt: TGTGCCAGTGGCGAGGGGAGGTCGAACACTGAAGCTTTCTTT
v_gene: TRBV7-3; j_gene: TRBJ2-2; len: 14; d_gene: -; abundance: once; CDR3aa: CASSFEAATGELFF; CDR3nt: TGTGCCAGCAGCTTTGAGGCAGCCACCGGGGAGCTGTTTTTT
v_gene: TRBV2; j_gene: TRBJ2-1; len: 14; d_gene: TRBD1; abundance: few; CDR3aa: CASSERGPYNEQFF; CDR3nt: TGTGCCAGCAGTGAAAGGGGGCCCTACAATGAGCAGTTCTTC
v_gene: TRBV4-2; j_gene: TRBJ2-7; len: 12; d_gene: -; abundance: -; CDR3aa: CASSQSLSEQYF; CDR3nt: TGTGCCAGCAGCCAGAGCCTAAGCGAGCAGTACTTC
v_gene: TRBV19; j_gene: TRBJ1-4; len: 14; d_gene: TRBD1; abundance: -; CDR3aa: CASSTTGGVEKLFF; CDR3nt: TGTGCCAGTAGTACGACAGGGGGCGTTGAAAAACTGTTTTTT
v_gene: TRBV7-9; j_gene: TRBJ1-2; len: 14; d_gene: -; abundance: -; CDR3aa: CASSLANRLYGYTF; CDR3nt: TGTGCCAGCAGCTTAGCTAACAGGCTGTATGGCTACACCTTC
v_gene: TRBV5-8; j_gene: TRBJ2-5; len: 16; d_gene: -; abundance: -; CDR3aa: CASSLARTAYQETQYF; CDR3nt: TGTGCCAGCAGCTTGGCCCGGACAGCGTACCAAGAGACCCAGTACTTC
v_gene: TRBV2; j_gene: TRBJ2-1; len: 14; d_gene: -; abundance: -; CDR3aa: CASSGRTAYNEQFF; CDR3nt: TGTGCCAGCAGTGGAAGGACAGCCTACAATGAGCAGTTCTTC
v_gene: TRBV7-9; j_gene: TRBJ1-1; len: 15; d_gene: -; abundance: -; CDR3aa: CASSWGLLGNTEAFF; CDR3nt: TGTGCCAGCAGCTGGGGGCTCCTTGGGAACACTGAAGCTTTCTTT
v_gene: TRBV6-1; j_gene: TRBJ1-5; len: 18; d_gene: TRBD1; abundance: -; CDR3aa: CASSGYRDRVNSNQPQHF; CDR3nt: TGTGCCAGCAGTGGTTACCGGGACAGGGTTAATAGCAATCAGCCCCAGCATTTT
v_gene: TRBV27; j_gene: TRBJ2-5; len: 15; d_gene: TRBD2; abundance: -; CDR3aa: CASSLKAGVGETQYF; CDR3nt: TGTGCCAGCAGTTTAAAGGCGGGAGTGGGGGAGACCCAGTACTTC
v_gene: TRBV2; j_gene: TRBJ2-2; len: 16; d_gene: TRBD2; abundance: -; CDR3aa: CASRRSGGASTGELFF; CDR3nt: TGTGCCAGCAGGCGTAGCGGGGGGGCGAGCACCGGGGAGCTGTTTTTT
v_gene: TRBV28; j_gene: TRBJ2-7; len: 16; d_gene: TRBD2; abundance: -; CDR3aa: CASSSGRLGLTYEQYF; CDR3nt: TGTGCCAGCAGCTCAGGACGCCTGGGACTAACCTACGAGCAGTACTTC